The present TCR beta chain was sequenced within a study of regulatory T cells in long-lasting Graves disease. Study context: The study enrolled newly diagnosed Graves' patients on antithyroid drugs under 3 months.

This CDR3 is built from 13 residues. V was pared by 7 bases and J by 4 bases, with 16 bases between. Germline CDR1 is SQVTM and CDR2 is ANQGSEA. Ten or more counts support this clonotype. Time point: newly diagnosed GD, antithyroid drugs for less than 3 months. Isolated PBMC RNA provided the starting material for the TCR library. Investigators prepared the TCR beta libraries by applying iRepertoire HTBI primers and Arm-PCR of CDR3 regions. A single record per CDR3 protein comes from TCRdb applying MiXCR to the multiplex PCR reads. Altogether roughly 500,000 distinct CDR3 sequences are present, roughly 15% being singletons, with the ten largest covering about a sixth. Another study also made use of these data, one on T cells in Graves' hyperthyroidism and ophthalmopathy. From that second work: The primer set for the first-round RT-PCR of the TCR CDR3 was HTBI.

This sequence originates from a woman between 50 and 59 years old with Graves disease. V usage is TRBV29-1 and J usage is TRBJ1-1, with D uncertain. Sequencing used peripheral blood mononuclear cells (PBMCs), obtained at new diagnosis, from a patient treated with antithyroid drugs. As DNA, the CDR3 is TGCAGCGCCGACTGGGTAAAGGGCACTGAAGCTTTCTTT. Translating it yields CSADWVKGTEAFF.